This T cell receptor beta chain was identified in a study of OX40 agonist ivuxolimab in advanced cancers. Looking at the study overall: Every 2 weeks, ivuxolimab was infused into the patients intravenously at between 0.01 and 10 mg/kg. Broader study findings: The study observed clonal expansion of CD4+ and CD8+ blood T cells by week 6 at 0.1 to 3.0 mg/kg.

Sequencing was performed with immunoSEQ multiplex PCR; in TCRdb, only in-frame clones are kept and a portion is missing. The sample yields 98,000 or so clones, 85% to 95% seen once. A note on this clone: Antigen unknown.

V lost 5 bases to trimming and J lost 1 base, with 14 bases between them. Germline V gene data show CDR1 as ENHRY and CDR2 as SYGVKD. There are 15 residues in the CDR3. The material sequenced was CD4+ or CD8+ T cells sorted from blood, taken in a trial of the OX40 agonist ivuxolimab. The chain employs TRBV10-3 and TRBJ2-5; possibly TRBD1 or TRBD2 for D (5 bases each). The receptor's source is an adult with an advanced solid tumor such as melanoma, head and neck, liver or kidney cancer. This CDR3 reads CAISSFRDGQETQYF. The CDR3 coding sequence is TGTGCCATCAGTTCCTTCCGGGACGGCCAAGAGACCCAGTACTTC.